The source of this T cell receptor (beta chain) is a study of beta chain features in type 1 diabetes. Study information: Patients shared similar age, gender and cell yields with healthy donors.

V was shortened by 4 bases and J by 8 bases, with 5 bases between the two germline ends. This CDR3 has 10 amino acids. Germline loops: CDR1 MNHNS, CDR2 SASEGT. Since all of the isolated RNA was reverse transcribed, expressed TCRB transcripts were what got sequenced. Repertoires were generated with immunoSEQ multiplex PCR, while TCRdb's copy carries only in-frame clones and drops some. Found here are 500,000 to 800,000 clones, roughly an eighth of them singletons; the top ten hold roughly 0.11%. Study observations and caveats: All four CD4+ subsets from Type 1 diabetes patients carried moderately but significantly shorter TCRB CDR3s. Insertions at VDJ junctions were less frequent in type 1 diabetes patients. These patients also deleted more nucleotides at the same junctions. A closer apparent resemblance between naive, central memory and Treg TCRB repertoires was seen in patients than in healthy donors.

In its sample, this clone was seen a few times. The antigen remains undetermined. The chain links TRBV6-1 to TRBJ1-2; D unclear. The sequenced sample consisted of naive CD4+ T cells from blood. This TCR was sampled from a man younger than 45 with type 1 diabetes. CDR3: CASSVGGYTF. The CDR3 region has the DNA TGTGCCAGCAGTGTGGGGGGCTACACCTTC.